This T cell receptor (beta chain) was retrieved from a study of CD8+ T cells in alopecia areata. Study context: Those treated were given oral tofacitinib at 5 to 10 mg twice daily.

Treatment denoted: oral pan-JAK inhibitor, 5-10 mg twice daily. Peripheral blood samples and lesional scalp punch biopsies were obtained from alopecia areata patients. PBMC-derived CD4+ and CD8+ T cells were sorted. In germline, CDR1 is MDHEN, CDR2 SYDVKM. V was pared by 5 bases and J by 5 bases, with 9 bases between. The CDR3 length is 12 residues. Isolated RNA was reverse transcribed into cDNA used as the sequencing template. Repertoires were generated with immunoSEQ multiplex PCR, while TCRdb's copy carries only in-frame clones and drops some. This table holds around 190,000 clones, around three fifths found once. A word on this clone: What it binds is not known.

Study outcomes and limitations: In scalp and blood during tofacitinib, many expanded lesional clones persisted.

The receptor comes from a human donor with alopecia areata. This specimen was CD4+ T cells sorted from blood, taken around week 50, from a patient treated with tofacitinib. The J gene is TRBJ2-5, the V gene TRBV28; tentatively, D is TRBD1 (6 bases). Written as DNA, the CDR3 is TGTGCCAGCAGTCAGGGGTCGGAGACCCAGTACTTC. Residues: CASSQGSETQYF.